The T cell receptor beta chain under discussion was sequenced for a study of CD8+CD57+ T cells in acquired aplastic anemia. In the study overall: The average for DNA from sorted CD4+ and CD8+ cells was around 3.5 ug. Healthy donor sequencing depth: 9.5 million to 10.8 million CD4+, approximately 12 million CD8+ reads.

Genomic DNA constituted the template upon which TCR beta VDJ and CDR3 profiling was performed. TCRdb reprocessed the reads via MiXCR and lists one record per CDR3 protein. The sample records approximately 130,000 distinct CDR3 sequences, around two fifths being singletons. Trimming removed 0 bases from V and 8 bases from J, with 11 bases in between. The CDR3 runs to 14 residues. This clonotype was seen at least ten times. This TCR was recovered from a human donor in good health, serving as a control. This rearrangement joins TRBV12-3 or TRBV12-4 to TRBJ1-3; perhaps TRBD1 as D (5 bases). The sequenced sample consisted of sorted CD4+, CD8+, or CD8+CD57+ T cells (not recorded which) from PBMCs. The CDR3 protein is CASSLAGGRDTIYF. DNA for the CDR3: TGTGCCAGCAGTTTAGCGGGGGGTAGGGACACCATATATTTT.